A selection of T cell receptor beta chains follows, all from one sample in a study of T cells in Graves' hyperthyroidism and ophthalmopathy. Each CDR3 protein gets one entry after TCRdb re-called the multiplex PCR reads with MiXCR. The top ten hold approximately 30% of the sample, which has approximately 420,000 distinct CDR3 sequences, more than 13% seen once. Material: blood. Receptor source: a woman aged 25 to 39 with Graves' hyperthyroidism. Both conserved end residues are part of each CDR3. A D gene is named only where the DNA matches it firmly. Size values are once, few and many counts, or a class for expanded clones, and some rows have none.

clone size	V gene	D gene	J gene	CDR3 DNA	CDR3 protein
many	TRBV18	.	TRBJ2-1	TGTGCCAGCTCACGTCGTAGCGTAAACGATGAGCAGTTCTTC	CASSRRSVNDEQFF
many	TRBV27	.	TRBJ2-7	TGTGCCAGCAGTTTAACCCGAGACTACGAGCAGTACTTC	CASSLTRDYEQYF
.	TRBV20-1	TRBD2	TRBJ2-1	TGCAGTGCTAGAGGCTCAGCGGGAGTGAGTTACAATGAGCAGTTCTTC	CSARGSAGVSYNEQFF
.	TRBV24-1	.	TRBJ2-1	TGTGCCACCAGTGGTCGACAGGATGAGCAGTTCTTC	CATSGRQDEQFF
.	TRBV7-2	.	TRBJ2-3	TGTGCCAGCAGTTTAGCCGAGTTCCCGCTGGGGGGTCAGTATTTT	CASSLAEFPLGGQYF
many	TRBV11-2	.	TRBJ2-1	TGTGCCAGCAGCTTAGACCTCCTGGGAGTCTACAATGAGCAGTTCTTC	CASSLDLLGVYNEQFF
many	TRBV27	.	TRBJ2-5	TGTGCCAGCAGTTTCGACAGCTTCCAAGAGACCCAGTACTTC	CASSFDSFQETQYF
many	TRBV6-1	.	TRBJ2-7	TGTGCCAGCACGGGGACCTACGAGCAGTACTTC	CASTGTYEQYF
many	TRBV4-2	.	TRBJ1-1	TGTGCCAGCAGCCAAGATAGGAACATGAACACTGAAGCTTTCTTT	CASSQDRNMNTEAFF
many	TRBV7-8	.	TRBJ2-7	TGTGCCAGCAGCTCCCTCGGAGGAGGGACCTACGAGCAGTACTTC	CASSSLGGGTYEQYF
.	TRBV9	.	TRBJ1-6	TGTGCCTCCACCTTCGGGGGTAATTCACCCCTCCACTTT	CASTFGGNSPLHF
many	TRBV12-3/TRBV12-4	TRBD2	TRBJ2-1	TGTGCCAGCAGGGGAGCGGGGTCCTACAATGAGCAGTTCTTC	CASRGAGSYNEQFF
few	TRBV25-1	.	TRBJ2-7	TGTGCCAGCAGTGAATATGCCTACGAGCAGTACTTC	CASSEYAYEQYF
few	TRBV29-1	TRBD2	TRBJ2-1	TGCAGCGAAGCGGGAGAGCACAATGAGCAGTTCTTC	CSEAGEHNEQFF
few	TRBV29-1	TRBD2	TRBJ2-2	TGCAGCGGGGGACTAGCGGGAGGGACCGGGGAGCTGTTTTTT	CSGGLAGGTGELFF
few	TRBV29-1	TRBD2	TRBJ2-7	TGCAGCGTCTCGGTCCCGCCGACTAGCGGGGTCTCCTACGAGCAGTACTTC	CSVSVPPTSGVSYEQYF
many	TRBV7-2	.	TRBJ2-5	TGTGCCAGCAGCTTATACGGTGGGGAGTACTTC	CASSLYGGEYF
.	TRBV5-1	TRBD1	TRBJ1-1	TGCGCCAGCAGCTTTGACAGGGGGAAAGGTGACACTGAAGCTTTCTTT	CASSFDRGKGDTEAFF
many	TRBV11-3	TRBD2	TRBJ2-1	TGTGCCAGCACCAATGGCGGGAGGAATGAGCAGTTCTTC	CASTNGGRNEQFF
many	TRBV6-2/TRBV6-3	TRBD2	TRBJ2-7	TGTGCCAGCAGTTTTTGGACTAGGAAGAGCTCCTACGAGCAGTACTTC	CASSFWTRKSSYEQYF
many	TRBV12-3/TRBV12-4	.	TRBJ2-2	TGTGCCAGCAGCAGTCTCACAGGGTCGGCCACCGGGGAGCTGTTTTTT	CASSSLTGSATGELFF
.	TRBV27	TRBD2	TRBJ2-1	TGTGCCAGCAGTTTTGGTTTGTGGAGGCAAAGGACTAGCGGCCGGGAATCCTACAATGAGCAGTTCTTC	CASSFGLWRQRTSGRESYNEQFF
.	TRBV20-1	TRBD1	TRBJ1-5	TGCAGTGCTAGTAAACAGGGGGCTAAGGGTCAGCCCCAGCATTTT	CSASKQGAKGQPQHF
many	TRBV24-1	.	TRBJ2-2	TGTGCCACTAGTGACAGGAACACCGGGGAGCTGTTTTTT	CATSDRNTGELFF
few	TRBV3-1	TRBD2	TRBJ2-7	TGTGCCAGCAGCCAAGAGGGGACTAGCGGGAGAAATTCCGAGCAGTACTTC	CASSQEGTSGRNSEQYF
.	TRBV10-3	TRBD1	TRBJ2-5	TGTGCCGCCCAGACAGGGGGTAGGACAGAGACCCAGTACTTC	CAAQTGGRTETQYF
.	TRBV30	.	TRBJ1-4	TGTGCCTGGAGTACCCAGGACACTGAAAAACTGTTTTTT	CAWSTQDTEKLFF
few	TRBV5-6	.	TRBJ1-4	TGTGCCAGCAGCTTTGAGGGGCTACATGAAAAACTGTTTTTT	CASSFEGLHEKLFF
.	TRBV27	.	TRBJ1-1	TGTGCCAGCAGCTCCCCAGTGCCCAACACTGAAGCTTTCTTT	CASSSPVPNTEAFF
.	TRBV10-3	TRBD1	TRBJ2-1	TGTGCCATCAGGGGGACAGGGGACAATGAGCAGTTCTTC	CAIRGTGDNEQFF
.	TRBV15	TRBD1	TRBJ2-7	TGTGCCACCAGCAGCGGGACAGGGGGATTCTACGAGCAGTACTTC	CATSSGTGGFYEQYF
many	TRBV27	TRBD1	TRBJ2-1	TGTGCCACCCGTGTCGGACAGGGGTACAATGAGCAGTTCTTC	CATRVGQGYNEQFF
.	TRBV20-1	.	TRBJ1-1	TGCAGTCCCAGAGCCGATAGCTACGGCACTGAAGCTTTCTTT	CSPRADSYGTEAFF
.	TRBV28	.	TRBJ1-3	TGTGCCAGCAGCGGAGGAGGGGTCGGAAACACCATATATTTT	CASSGGGVGNTIYF
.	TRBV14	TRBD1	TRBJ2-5	TGTGCCAGCAGCCAAGATCACAGGGGATCACGTGAGACCCAGTACTTC	CASSQDHRGSRETQYF
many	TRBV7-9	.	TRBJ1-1	TGTGCCAGCAGCTCCACCTTGAACACTGAAGCTTTCTTT	CASSSTLNTEAFF
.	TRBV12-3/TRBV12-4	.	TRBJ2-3	TGTGCCACCCAGGAGCGTTCGTCCACAGATACGCAGTATTTT	CATQERSSTDTQYF
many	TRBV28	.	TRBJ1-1	TGTGCCAGCAGAACCGGCCCATCTGAAGCTTTCTTT	CASRTGPSEAFF
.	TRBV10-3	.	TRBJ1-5	TGTGCCATCAGTGAGCTAGGGAACAATCAGCCCCAGCATTTT	CAISELGNNQPQHF
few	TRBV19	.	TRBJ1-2	TGTGCCAGTAGTTCGCAGGGGAGGAACTATGGCTACACCTTC	CASSSQGRNYGYTF
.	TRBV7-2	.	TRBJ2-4	TGTGCCAGCAGCTCCTTCGACAGCATAAAAAACATTCAGTACTTC	CASSSFDSIKNIQYF
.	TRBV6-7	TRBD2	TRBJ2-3	TGTGCCAGCAAGGGACTAGCGGGAGACCTTACGCAGTATTTT	CASKGLAGDLTQYF
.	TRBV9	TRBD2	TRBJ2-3	TGTGCCAGCAGCGACAGCGGGAGCTCCCGGAATACGCAGTATTTT	CASSDSGSSRNTQYF
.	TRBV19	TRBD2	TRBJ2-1	TGTGCCAGTAGCCTGGCGCTGACTAGCGTCAATGAGCAGTTCTTC	CASSLALTSVNEQFF
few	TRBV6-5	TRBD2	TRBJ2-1	TGTGCCAGCAGTAACTCGGGACTAGCGGGAGGGCTCAATGAGCAGTTCTTC	CASSNSGLAGGLNEQFF
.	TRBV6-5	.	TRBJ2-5	TGTGCCAGCAGTTACTCGGGTCAAACCCAGTACTTC	CASSYSGQTQYF
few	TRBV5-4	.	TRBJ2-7	TGTGCCAGCAGCTCGTCGATAGCGATTTACGAGCAGTACTTC	CASSSSIAIYEQYF
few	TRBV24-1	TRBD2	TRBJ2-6	TGTGCCATCGGACTAGCGGGGAGCTCTGGGGCCAACGTCCTGACTTTC	CAIGLAGSSGANVLTF
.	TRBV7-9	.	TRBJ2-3	TGTGCCAGCAGCAAATCACCCACAGGCTCAGATACGCAGTATTTT	CASSKSPTGSDTQYF
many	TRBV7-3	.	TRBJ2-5	TGTGCCAGCAGCTTAAACACGCGGGCTAACGCAGAGACCCAGTACTTC	CASSLNTRANAETQYF
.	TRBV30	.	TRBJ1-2	TGTGCCTGGACGACACAAGCTAACTATGGCTACACCTTC	CAWTTQANYGYTF
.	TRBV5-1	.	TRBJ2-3	TGCGCCAGCAAAAAGAACGTGGGAGGATCGGATACGCAGTATTTT	CASKKNVGGSDTQYF
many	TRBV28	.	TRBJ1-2	TGTGCCAGCAGTCTCGACAGATACTATGGCTACACCTTC	CASSLDRYYGYTF
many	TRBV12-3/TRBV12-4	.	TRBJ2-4	TGTGCCAGCAGCCCCGGGACGGTAGCCAAAAACATTCAGTACTTC	CASSPGTVAKNIQYF
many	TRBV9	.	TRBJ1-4	TGTGCCAGCAGCGTAGGGACAGCTAATGAAAAACTGTTTTTT	CASSVGTANEKLFF
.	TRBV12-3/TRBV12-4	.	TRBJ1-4	TGTGCCAGCAGGGGGGAGGGCGCATCTAATGAAAAACTGTTTTTT	CASRGEGASNEKLFF
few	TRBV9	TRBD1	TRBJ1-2	TGTGCCAGCAGCGTTTGGGACAGGGTCAACTATGGCTACACCTTC	CASSVWDRVNYGYTF